This paragraph reports one T cell receptor beta chain. Its antigen remains unknown. With 5 bases removed from V and 1 base from J, the gap between germline ends came to 8 bases. This CDR3 is built from 13 residues. CDR1 and CDR2 from the germline V gene are SEHNR and FQNEAQ (reference sequence). This table comes from immunoSEQ multiplex PCR, and its TCRdb copy is limited to in-frame clones, with some not included. The sample lists roughly 13,000 clones, roughly four fifths occurring once. These data belong to a study of T cell responses to AZD1222 COVID-19 vaccine. Study findings and constraints: Repertoire sampling was restricted to post-peak T cell response timepoints.

The V call is TRBV7-9, the J call TRBJ1-1; D is undetermined. The specimen comprised peripheral blood, sampled 28 days after the second AZD1222 dose. This TCR was recovered from an adult who received the AZD1222 COVID-19 vaccine. CDR3 residues: CASSPLENTEAFF. For the CDR3, the DNA is TGTGCCAGCAGCCCCCTGGAGAACACTGAAGCTTTCTTT.